This T cell receptor (beta chain) was identified in a study of T cells after posttransplantation cyclophosphamide. Study-wide findings and caveats: Recipient CMV seropositivity and CMV reactivation strongly tracked TRB clonality. Donor CD8+ memory clones often dominated recipient blood repertoires at later times.

About this clone itself: Its cognate antigen is unknown.

Profiled with immunoSEQ multiplex PCR; TCRdb holds only in-frame clones, not every one. Among tens of thousands of clones listed, 86% were seen once. V lost 7 bases and J lost 4, with 21 bases in between. CDR1 and CDR2 (germline): MNHNY, SVGAGI (reference sequence). The CDR3 is made up of 16 amino acids. The specimen sequenced was PBMCs. The origin of this receptor is a young man with a blood cancer, CMV-positive, and with a related stem cell donor. This sequence joins TRBV6-6 and TRBJ2-3, with unresolved D. The CDR3: CASTERQWSTPDTQYF. CDR3 sequence (DNA): TGTGCCAGCACCGAACGACAATGGTCCACTCCAGATACGCAGTATTTT.